This T cell receptor (beta chain) was retrieved from a study of shared clonotypes between healthy human individuals. Whole-study findings and limits: Represented diversity, genetic and exposure-history alike, was limited by few donors. Collection of samples was limited to blood; tissue repertoires likely differ. Around 5% of naive CD4 clonotypes were common to four donors. Against clonotypes common to all four donors, non-shared ones had lower generation probabilities.

Using immunoSEQ multiplex PCR, the repertoire was profiled, and TCRdb retains in-frame clones only, with some absent. The table has 2.5 million or so clones, around 94% seen once. This clone was found once. The antigen remains unidentified. V lost 5 bases to trimming and J lost 5 bases, with 12 bases between them. This CDR3 has 13 amino acids. Germline V gives CDR1 SGHAT, CDR2 FQNNGV. Sequencing input: naive CD4+ T cells sorted from blood. Subset meaning: CD45RA+ positively selected. The clonotype originates from a man aged 18 to 29 in good health. This sequence joins TRBV11-2 and TRBJ2-5; no clear D gene. Here the CDR3 reads CASSLWGTETQYF. CDR3 coding DNA: TGTGCCAGCAGCCTCTGGGGAACGGAGACCCAGTACTTC. Together with reference TRBV11-2 and TRBJ2-5, the CDR3 gives the full variable domain: EAGVAQSPRYKIIEKRQSVAFWCNPISGHATLYWYQQILGQGPKLLIQFQNNGVVDDSQLPKDRFSAERLKGVDSTLKIQPAKLEDSAVYLCASSLWGTETQYFGPGTRLLVL.